This T cell receptor (beta chain) stems from a study of blood T cell repertoires in COVID-19. Study details: Specimens from acute and convalescent COVID-19 originated in the United States, Italy and Spain.

Profiled with immunoSEQ multiplex PCR; TCRdb holds only in-frame clones, not every one. This sample yields approximately 200,000 clones, of which 85% to 90% are seen a single time; 1.2% belongs to the top ten. Recovered status applied to Cohort 3 donors who had two consecutive negative PCRs. It also applied to those with clearance or with symptom resolution. Germline trimming cut 0 bases from V and 10 bases from J; bases unmatched to any gene: 1. The germline CDR1 and CDR2 sequences are SGDLS and YYNGEE. This CDR3 has 12 amino acids. V is TRBV9 and J is TRBJ2-1; 7 bases are a match to TRBD2. The sample comprised PBMCs or T cells enriched from blood (not recorded which). The TCR originated in a man aged 30 to 45 who had recovered from COVID-19. In DNA, the CDR3 is TGTGCCAGCAGCGTAGTTAGCGGGGAGCAGTTCTTC. This codes for CASSVVSGEQFF.